This paragraph reports one TCR beta chain. Assay: immunoSEQ multiplex PCR; the TCRdb copy retains only in-frame clones and omits some. The sample shows over 300,000 clones, about nine tenths of them seen only once. This entry is derived from a study of blood T cell repertoires in COVID-19. Study summary: COVID-19 samples collected from the United States, Italy and Spain covered acute and convalescent phases.

Germline-derived CDR1 and CDR2 are LGHDT and YNNKEL (reference sequence). The junction had 1 base not matched to a gene; V was cut back by 1 base and J by 4 bases. The CDR3 loop spans 14 amino acids. This TCR came from a young woman who had recovered from COVID-19. The J gene is TRBJ2-3, the V gene TRBV3-1 (or the pseudogene TRBV3-2); 8 bases are a match to TRBD2. What was sequenced was PBMCs or T cells enriched from blood (not recorded which). This CDR3 is CASSQAGGPDTQYF. CDR3 DNA sequence: TGTGCCAGCAGCCAAGCGGGGGGGCCAGATACGCAGTATTTT.